This T cell receptor (beta chain) was profiled in a study of human T cells and chemical hapten exposure. Notes on the study in general: Because they had alopecia, donors may respond immunologically unlike healthy people. Among expanded TCRs, significantly more large CDR3 similarity clusters formed than among controls.

Time point indicated: patch test 1, 2 weeks after DPC sensitization. Treatment meaning: therapeutic diphenylcyclopropenone sensitization with weekly scalp DPC. Someone pulled total RNA out of unfractionated whole blood. TCRdb reprocessed the RACE reads with MiXCR, giving one entry per CDR3 protein. The table shows about 81,000 distinct CDR3 sequences, with under 9% occurring only once. As for this clonotype: Its antigen is still unknown.

Per the germline V gene, CDR1 is SGHTA and CDR2 is FQGNSA. V lost 5 bases to trimming and J lost 0 bases, with 14 bases between them. The CDR3 sequence is 15 residues long. The sequencing here drew on whole blood, taken in connection with sensitization to the hapten diphenylcyclopropenone (DPC). The receptor comes from a woman under 40 with alopecia areata. Some clones in this sample may be carry-over from other donors' samples. This chain uses TRBV7-2 with TRBJ2-7; D is undetermined. CDR3 DNA sequence: TGTGCCAGCAGCATGAGGACGGTTAGCTCCTACGAGCAGTACTTC. Its protein product is CASSMRTVSSYEQYF.